The rows below give T cell receptor beta chains drawn from one sample of a study of T-cell memory formation after mild COVID-19. TCRdb re-derived calls from the 5' RACE reads in MiXCR, one entry per CDR3 protein. The data show fewer than 550,000 distinct CDR3 sequences, 15% to 25% seen once. Sequenced material: PBMCs or a T cell subset sorted from them (not recorded which). The source is an adult woman who had mild COVID-19 (a few samples of this study predate the infection). Cell type and time point are not known. The CDR3 runs from the conserved cysteine through the conserved F or W. Clone size is stated in some rows and not others, as once, few, many or a class when expanded.

TRBJ1-1 | . | TRBV20-1 | CSARDRQGAGTEAFF
TRBJ2-1 | . | TRBV14 | CASSPSGRHYNEQFF
TRBJ2-7 | . | TRBV24-1 | CATSDSGTGAYEQYF
TRBJ2-5 | few | TRBV5-1 | CASSLGGGLAETQYF
TRBJ1-1 | few | TRBV12-3/TRBV12-4 | CASILTQSVLNTEAFF
TRBJ2-7 | few | TRBV5-1 | CASSSLGDPPYEQYF
TRBJ1-1 | few | TRBV23-1 | CASSPAQMNTEAFF
TRBJ2-1 | few | TRBV5-1 | CASSLVGAYNEQFF
TRBJ2-5 | few | TRBV12-3/TRBV12-4 | CASSLWDRPETQYF
TRBJ2-7 | . | TRBV7-2 | CASSWLDRYEQYF
TRBJ2-2 | . | TRBV24-1 | CATSDDRSNTGELFF
TRBJ2-2 | . | TRBV7-2 | CASSLDSGTGELFF
TRBJ2-7 | many | TRBV4-2 | CASSPGGERGTYEQYF